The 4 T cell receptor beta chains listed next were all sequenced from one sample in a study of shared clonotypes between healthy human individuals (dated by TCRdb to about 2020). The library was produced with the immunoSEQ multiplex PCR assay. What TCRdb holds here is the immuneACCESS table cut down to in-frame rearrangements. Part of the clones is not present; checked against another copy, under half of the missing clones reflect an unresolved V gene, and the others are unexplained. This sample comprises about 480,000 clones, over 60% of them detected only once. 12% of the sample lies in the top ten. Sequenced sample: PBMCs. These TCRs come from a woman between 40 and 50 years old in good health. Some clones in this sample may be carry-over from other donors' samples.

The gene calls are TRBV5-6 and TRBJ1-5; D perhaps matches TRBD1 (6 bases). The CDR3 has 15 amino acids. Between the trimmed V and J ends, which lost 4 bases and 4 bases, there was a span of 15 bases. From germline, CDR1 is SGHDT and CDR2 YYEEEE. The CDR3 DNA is TGTGCCAGCAGCCGCAGGGGTACTCCTAATCAGCCCCAGCATTTT. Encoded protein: CASSRRGTPNQPQHF.

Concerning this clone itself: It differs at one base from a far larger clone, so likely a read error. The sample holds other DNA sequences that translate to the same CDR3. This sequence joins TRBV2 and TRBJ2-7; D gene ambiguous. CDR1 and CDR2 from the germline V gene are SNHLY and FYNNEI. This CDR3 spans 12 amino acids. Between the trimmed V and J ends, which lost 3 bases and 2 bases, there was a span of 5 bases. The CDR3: CASSELPYEQYF. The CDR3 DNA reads TGTGCCAGCAGTGAGTTGCCCTACGAGCAGTACTTC.

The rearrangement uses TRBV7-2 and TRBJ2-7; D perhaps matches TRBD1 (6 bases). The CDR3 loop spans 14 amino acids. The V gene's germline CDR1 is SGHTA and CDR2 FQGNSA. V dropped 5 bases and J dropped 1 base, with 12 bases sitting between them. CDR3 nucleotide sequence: TGTGCCAGCAGCGCCCGACAGGAATCCTACGAGCAGTACTTC. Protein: CASSARQESYEQYF. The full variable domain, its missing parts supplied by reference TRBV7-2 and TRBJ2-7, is GAGVSQSPSNKVTEKGKDVELRCDPISGHTALYWYRQSLGQGLEFLIYFQGNSAPDKSGLPSDRFSAERTGGSVSTLTIQRTQQEDSAVYLCASSARQESYEQYFGPGTRLTVT.

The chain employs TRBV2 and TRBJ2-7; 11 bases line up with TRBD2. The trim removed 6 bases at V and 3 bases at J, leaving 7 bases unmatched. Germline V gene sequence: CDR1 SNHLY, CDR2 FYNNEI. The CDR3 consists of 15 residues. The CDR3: CASRRLAGNIYEQYF. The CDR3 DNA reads TGTGCCAGCAGACGACTAGCGGGAAACATCTACGAGCAGTACTTC.